This T cell receptor beta chain was found in a study of vaccination effects on CD4 cells after COVID-19 (dated by TCRdb to between 2021 and 2024). About the full investigation: Each participant got two doses of an mRNA SARS-CoV-2 vaccine, either BNT162b2 or mRNA-1273. Cultures from other donors in the study were sequenced with the Oncomine TCR Beta short-read assay on an Illumina iSeq 100. SARS-CoV-2 spike-specific CD4+ TCR repertoires were compared before and after mRNA vaccination in COVID-19 convalescent patients and in infection-naive vaccine recipients. The full study included some 10 COVID-19 convalescent patients and several SARS-CoV-2-naive healthy vaccine recipients. What the study reported, not specific to this receptor: Marked clonal contraction was observed in both infection-induced and vaccine-induced clones at late post-vaccination timepoints, consistent with waning T cell responses. Among healthy vaccine recipients, nearly all vaccine-induced clones were SARS-CoV-2 mono-reactive, and just 1 of 255 was cross-reactive with common cold coronaviruses. Only a small number of convalescent patients were included, and no early post-infection timepoints were available, which limited the study.

This clone was picked up one time. The clone's antigen remains unknown. Base qualities are not at hand, and no much larger clone is one base apart. To identify antigen-specific CD4+ T cell clonotypes by their expansion, the ViraFEST assay first stimulated PBMC with viral peptide pools and then applied TCR sequencing. After around 11 days of culture, CD4+ T cells were isolated with the EasySep CD4+ T cell isolation kit. Healthy vaccine recipients had no prior SARS-CoV-2 infection, confirmed by negative nucleocapsid antibodies before and after vaccination. Each well held over 1.5 million PBMC cultured in IMDM containing about 5.5% human AB serum, 8 to 10 IU/ml IL-2 and gentamicin, along with 8 to 10 ug/ml peptides. On days 3 and 7, half of the culture medium was replaced with fresh IL-2-containing medium. Unless noted otherwise, every peptide stimulation condition was cultured in triplicate wells. Using Ficoll-Paque Plus gradient centrifugation, PBMC were separated from whole blood and then either used fresh or cryopreserved at -140C. The overlapping peptide pools covered the spike proteins of SARS-CoV-2 as well as those of the common cold coronaviruses HCoV-NL63, HCoV-OC43 and HCoV-229E. The QIAamp micro DNA kit was used to extract genomic DNA from the cultured CD4+ T cells.

The method behind the library was the immunoSEQ multiplex PCR assay. DNA from the CD4+ T cells that had been cultured and isolated underwent TCR beta CDR3 sequencing. The paper's processing steps were these. The analysis removed non-productive TCR sequences, trimmed reads to the CDR3 region, and retained only CDR3s that were 7 or more amino acids long. The MANAFEST web app was used to pick out antigen-specific clonotypes by comparing their expansion in peptide wells with that in reference cultures. For clones to be considered positive, expansion at FDR<0.05 versus reference and all other wells, an odds ratio above 5, and a frequency above 0.1% in two replicate wells were required. Cross-reactive clonotypes were defined as significantly expanded in SARS-CoV-2 spike wells and in at least one common cold coronavirus spike condition. CDR3 similarity was assessed by Levenshtein distance with the stringdist R package, and unrooted trees were built with ape in R 3.6.1. TCRdb took this table from immuneACCESS and kept in-frame rearrangements with V and J called. Such tables lack part of the clones; where checked against another copy, unresolved V genes explain under half of the gap, and the rest is unexplained. V, J and clone size were drawn from that table, and D and trimming were deduced from the DNA. The sample table contains around 45,000 clones; only one count was recorded for around 80% of them. The top ten constitute 11% of the sample.

This clonotype was obtained from a human donor who received a COVID-19 vaccine. The input for sequencing was CD4+ T cells from PBMCs cultured with SARS-CoV-2 spike peptides, taken before COVID-19 vaccination. The intended sense of this specimen's cell subset or site label: SARS-CoV-2 spike overlapping peptide pool stimulation.

CDR3 region: CASRPTGGRTEAFF. The DNA sequence follows: TGTGCCAGCAGACCGACAGGGGGGCGCACTGAAGCTTTCTTT. The chain uses TRBV7-2 and TRBJ1-1, and 9 junctional nucleotides match TRBD1. CDR1 is given as SGHTA and CDR2 as FQGNSA, both from the germline V gene. The CDR3 runs 14 residues from the cysteine to the phenylalanine. The read is trimmed to its CDR3 DNA, 42 bases read in frame from base 1. V is cut back by 6 bases and J by 4 bases, with 6 bases in the junction unmatched.